This record looks at one T cell receptor beta chain sequence and its context. Its antigen is currently unknown. The entry originates in a study of T cells in women clearing cervical HPV infection. Study-wide context: Controls' single incident HPV16 infection cleared within 12 months without precancer.

Sequencing used immunoSEQ multiplex PCR; TCRdb keeps in-frame clones, though not all of them. Its table lists 30,000 or so clones. Findings of the study overall: CIN3+ cases had significantly higher TCR richness than controls; evenness did not differ. T-cell numbers per sample were unknown and may explain richness differences.

The source of this sequence is a woman between 18 and 70 years old with a cervical HPV16 infection that either progressed to CIN3+ or cleared (not recorded which). The sequencing input was blood buffy coat.

The CDR3 sequence is CSATTGGEPQYF. The covered CDR3 bases are TGCAGTGCCACGACAGGGGGTGAGCCG. The rearrangement links TRBV20-1 to TRBJ2-3; 9 bases map to TRBD1. With the read ending 3 residues before the CDR3 end, the germline J gene is used to fill in that end. CDR3 size: 12 residues. Germline values: CDR1 DFQATT, CDR2 SNEGSKA (reference sequence).